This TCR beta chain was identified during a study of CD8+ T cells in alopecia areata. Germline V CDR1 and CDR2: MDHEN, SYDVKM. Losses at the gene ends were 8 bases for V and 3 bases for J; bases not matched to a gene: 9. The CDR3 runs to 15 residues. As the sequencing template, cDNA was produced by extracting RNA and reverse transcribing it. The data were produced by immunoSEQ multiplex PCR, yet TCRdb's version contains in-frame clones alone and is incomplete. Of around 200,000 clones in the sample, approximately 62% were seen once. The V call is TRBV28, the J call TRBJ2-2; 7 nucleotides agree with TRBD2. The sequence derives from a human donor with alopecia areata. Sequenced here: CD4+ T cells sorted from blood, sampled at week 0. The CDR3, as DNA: TGTGCCAGCGGCCTTGGACGGGGGGACACCGGGGAGCTGTTTTTT. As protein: CASGLGRGDTGELFF.